The entry that follows covers one TCR beta chain sequence. The antigen this receptor binds is unknown. No base qualities exist here, and no much larger clone lies one base off it. TCRbeta CDR3 regions were amplified from genomic DNA using the immunoSEQ Assay, a bias-controlled multiplex PCR. The study's own analysis went as follows. Nucleated cell counts per sample were estimated from amplification of reference gene primers within the assay. To quantify the absolute abundance of each unique TCRbeta CDR3 rearrangement, sequence reads were collapsed and filtered. For each sample, productive Simpson clonality was calculated as the square root of Simpson's diversity index over productive rearrangements. TCRdb limited this immuneACCESS table to in-frame rearrangements with V and J called. A share of clones is missing; checked studies link under half to unresolved V genes, and the rest is unexplained. Clone size and V and J calls were adopted from that table, with D and trimming inferred from the DNA. Within this sample are roughly 130,000 clones, with more than 75% of them counted one time only. The top ten clones comprise about 4.5% of the sample.

At one collaborating source in Seattle, patients were enrolled during active infection and were followed longitudinally through the course of disease. The collaborating institutions used their own protocols to collect whole blood in K2EDTA tubes. Collaborator samples were shipped for TCRbeta analysis as frozen whole blood, isolated PBMCs, or DNA extracted from either sample type. This record belongs to a study of blood T cell repertoires in COVID-19 (dated by TCRdb to 2019 to 2021). With regard to the full study: Samples from collaborators originated in the United States, Italy and Spain and spanned both the acute and convalescent phases of COVID-19. The prospective study material was composed of cDNA or gDNA derived from T cells, B-cell-depleted T cells, or PBMCs. Deeply sampled blood TCRbeta repertoires from subjects exposed to, actively infected with, or recovered from COVID-19 were included in the dataset. The repertoires were made available in a free public database intended to serve as a resource for research on the immune response to SARS-CoV-2. Samples were obtained from the ongoing ImmuneRACE study (first 160 participants) and from 1,254 subjects provided by 6 global collaborators. A de-identified subject ID, COVID-19 status, age in years and sex were almost always included in the sample metadata. Where available, HLA class I and class II types were obtained from metadata supplied by the sample provider rather than from assay-based typing.

Points the paper makes about the study in general: Clinical and demographic metadata were provided uncurated, with the amount varying by source and participant.

What was sequenced was peripheral blood. The source of this sequence is a man in his fifties or sixties with COVID-19, enrolled during active disease.

This receptor has the CDR3 CASSLFRDRGLNEQFF. The sequenced DNA is TGTGCCAGTAGTTTATTCCGGGACAGGGGTCTCAATGAGCAGTTCTTC. The chain uses TRBV19 and TRBJ2-1, with 10 middle bases fitting TRBD1. The junction shows trimming of 5 bases on V and 6 bases on J, and the gene matches do not reach 10 bases of it. In the germline V gene (reference sequence), CDR1 corresponds to LNHDA and CDR2 to SQIVND. Counted from cysteine to phenylalanine, this CDR3 has 16 amino acids. Just the 48-base CDR3 DNA is kept, in frame starting at base 1. This CDR3, with the reference TRBV19 and TRBJ2-1 proteins standing in past its ends, gives the full variable domain DGGITQSPKYLFRKEGQNVTLSCEQNLNHDAMYWYRQDPGQGLRLIYYSQIVNDFQKGDIAEGYSVSREKKESFPLTVTSAQKNPTAFYLCASSLFRDRGLNEQFFGPGTRLTVL.